A single sample gave rise to the 17 T cell receptor beta chains below, sequenced in a study of blood T cell repertoires in COVID-19. The assay was immunoSEQ multiplex PCR, and TCRdb's table has in-frame clones only and misses some. Seen here are around 59,000 clones, 70% to 80% observed once, and the top ten hold roughly 9.7%. The material sequenced was peripheral blood. These receptors came from a human donor in a cohort sampled during active COVID-19.

This rearrangement joins TRBV4-1 to TRBJ1-1, with D possibly matching TRBD1 (6 bases). V was pared by 0 bases and J by 4 bases, with 9 bases between. Per the germline V gene, CDR1 is MGHRA and CDR2 is YSYEKL. This CDR3 contains 14 residues. CDR3 bases: TGCGCCAGCAGCCAAGAGGGCAGGGGCACTGAAGCTTTCTTT. Protein sequence: CASSQEGRGTEAFF.

In this sample, this clone turned up once. V usage is TRBV7-7 and J usage is TRBJ2-1; D is perhaps TRBD2 (6 bases). V lost 5 bases and J 8 bases, leaving 19 bases between the germline ends. Germline-derived CDR1 and CDR2 are SSHAT and FNYEAQ (reference sequence). The CDR3 consists of 15 residues. The CDR3 DNA sequence: TGTGCCAGCAGCCGAGGGACTGACCCTATGGATGAGCAGTTCTTC. This gives the protein CASSRGTDPMDEQFF.

This clone was recorded only once. V usage is TRBV20-1 and J usage is TRBJ2-1; tentative D call: TRBD2 (6 bases). V lost 3 bases and J lost 1, with 16 bases in between. There are 16 residues in the CDR3. Germline CDR1 DFQATT, CDR2 SNEGSKA (reference sequence). Here the CDR3 reads CSASPRGSNSYNEQFF. For the CDR3, the DNA is TGCAGTGCTAGTCCGCGGGGTAGCAATTCCTACAATGAGCAGTTCTTC.

In this sample, this clone turned up a few times. This rearrangement joins TRBV6-1 to TRBJ2-3, with D uncertain. CDR1 MNHNS and CDR2 SASEGT come from the germline V gene. This CDR3 comprises 12 residues. Trimming shortened V by 3 bases and J by 7 bases, and 8 bases separated the two germline ends. This CDR3 is CASSDDLYTQYF. CDR3 nucleotides: TGTGCCAGCAGTGATGACTTATATACGCAGTATTTT.

The chain has TRBV5-6 and TRBJ2-2; TRBD2 is a possible D gene (5 bases). This CDR3 is built from 16 residues. CDR1 is SGHDT and CDR2 is YYEEEE in the germline V gene. Between the trimmed V and J ends, which lost 2 bases and 1 base, there was a span of 12 bases. DNA of the CDR3: TGTGCCAGCAGCTTCGGTTTTCGGGGGAACACCGGGGAGCTGTTTTTT. Amino acid sequence: CASSFGFRGNTGELFF.

This sequence joins TRBV11-3 and TRBJ2-7; 9 positions match TRBD1. The ends lost 4 bases at V and 6 bases at J; junction bases unmatched: 10. This CDR3 has 15 amino acids. Germline V gives CDR1 SGHNT, CDR2 YENEEA. The CDR3 reads CASSSGQGPGVEQYF. DNA of the CDR3: TGTGCCAGCAGCTCCGGACAGGGGCCAGGCGTCGAGCAGTACTTC.

This chain links TRBV29-1 with TRBJ2-7; 8 bases match TRBD1. Germline values: CDR1 SQVTM, CDR2 ANQGSEA. V lost 4 bases to trimming and J lost 3 bases; unmatched junction nucleotides: 8. This CDR3 region has 14 residues. This chain's CDR3 is CSVGTGNRGYEQYF. CDR3 nucleotide sequence: TGCAGCGTTGGGACAGGGAACAGAGGCTACGAGCAGTACTTC.

The V call is TRBV7-2, the J call TRBJ1-1; 8 positions agree with TRBD1. Germline V gene data show CDR1 as SGHTA and CDR2 as FQGNSA. The CDR3 sequence is 15 residues long. Unmatched junction bases numbered 7, after V lost 3 bases and J lost 4 bases. As DNA, the CDR3 is TGTGCCAGCAGCTTCCTGGGACAGGAAGTCACTGAAGCTTTCTTT. This encodes CASSFLGQEVTEAFF. The entire variable domain, with the rest obtained from reference TRBV7-2 and TRBJ1-1, is as follows: GAGVSQSPSNKVTEKGKDVELRCDPISGHTALYWYRQSLGQGLEFLIYFQGNSAPDKSGLPSDRFSAERTGGSVSTLTIQRTQQEDSAVYLCASSFLGQEVTEAFFGQGTRLTVV.

This sequence joins TRBV25-1 and TRBJ2-1; TRBD2 aligns across 8 bases. This CDR3 contains 18 residues. The germline V gene has CDR1 MGHDK and CDR2 SYGVNS. V trimming: 3 bases; J trimming: 2 bases; junction bases outside the gene matches: 12. CDR3 in DNA: TGTGCCAGCAGTGAGGGTCCGGGACTAGAGGGTACCTACAATGAGCAGTTCTTC. It codes for CASSEGPGLEGTYNEQFF.

The chain couples TRBV28 to TRBJ1-5, with TRBD1 matching 7 bases. Trimming at V came to 8 bases and at J to 4 bases, leaving 14 bases not matched to a gene. The CDR3 has 16 amino acids. CDR1 is MDHEN and CDR2 is SYDVKM in the germline V gene. DNA of the CDR3: TGTGCCAGCTTAAAAGGAGATCCAGGGGGAAATCAGCCCCAGCATTTT. It encodes CASLKGDPGGNQPQHF.

In this sample, this clone turned up a few times. This chain joins TRBV11-2 and TRBJ2-7, with a possible D match to TRBD2 (5 bases). The germline V gene encodes CDR1 SGHAT and CDR2 FQNNGV. The CDR3 has 15 amino acids. Trimming removed 0 bases from V and 0 bases from J, with 9 bases in between. CDR3 region: CASSLEAGTSYEQYF. DNA for the CDR3: TGTGCCAGCAGCTTAGAGGCGGGTACCTCCTACGAGCAGTACTTC.

This chain links TRBV7-2 with TRBJ2-1, with 8 positions matching TRBD1. The CDR3 extends over 15 amino acids. The J segment lost 0 bases and the V segment lost 6 bases, leaving 4 bases of the junction unmatched. CDR1 and CDR2 (germline): SGHTA, FQGNSA. CDR3 sequence (DNA): TGTGCCAGCAGGTCCGGGACAGGCTCCTACAATGAGCAGTTCTTC. Translating gives CASRSGTGSYNEQFF. The full variable domain, rest sourced from reference TRBV7-2 and TRBJ2-1, is GAGVSQSPSNKVTEKGKDVELRCDPISGHTALYWYRQSLGQGLEFLIYFQGNSAPDKSGLPSDRFSAERTGGSVSTLTIQRTQQEDSAVYLCASRSGTGSYNEQFFGPGTRLTVL.

CDR3 loop: CASSSDYYNEQFF. DNA of the CDR3: TGTGCCAGCAGCTCAGACTACTACAATGAGCAGTTCTTC. The chain carries TRBV7-2 and TRBJ2-1; possibly TRBD2 for D (5 bases). This CDR3 contains 13 residues. Per the germline V gene, CDR1 is SGHTA and CDR2 is FQGNSA. V lost 4 bases and J 3 bases, leaving 7 bases between the germline ends.

CDR3 sequence reads: CASSLVGTPGTDTQYF. Written as DNA, the CDR3 is TGTGCCAGCAGCTTAGTTGGGACTCCAGGCACAGATACGCAGTATTTT. The chain carries TRBV7-2 and TRBJ2-3; the D gene is possibly TRBD2 (6 bases). V was pared by 1 base and J by 1 base, with 12 bases between. CDR3 length: 16 residues. CDR1 SGHTA and CDR2 FQGNSA come from the germline V gene.

The chain combines TRBV30 with TRBJ1-1; D is unresolved. Trimming took off 0 bases at V and 7 bases at J, with 12 bases between the two ends. The length of the CDR3 is 13 residues. CDR1 is GTSNPN, CDR2 SVGIG, per germline (reference sequence). CDR3 residues: CAWSVSRGFEAFF. DNA of the CDR3: TGTGCCTGGAGTGTGTCCCGAGGCTTTGAAGCTTTCTTT.

This sequence joins TRBV19 and TRBJ2-5; possible D gene TRBD2, 5 bases. The CDR3 covers 13 residues. Germline CDR1 reads LNHDA; CDR2 reads SQIVND (reference sequence). Trimming shortened V by 7 bases and J by 3 bases, and 12 bases separated the two germline ends. CDR3 protein: CASTASTKETQYF. CDR3 coding DNA: TGTGCCAGTACGGCCTCGACTAAAGAGACCCAGTACTTC.

The rearrangement links TRBV7-9 to TRBJ2-7; TRBD2 matches 7 bases. This CDR3 contains 17 residues. The V gene end was trimmed by 1 base and the J gene end by 3 bases; junction bases not matched to a gene: 12. Germline lookup yields CDR1 SEHNR and CDR2 FQNEAQ (reference sequence). In DNA form, the CDR3 reads TGTGCCAGCAGCTTAGGTGCCAGGTTGGGCGGGAGCTACGAGCAGTACTTC. It encodes CASSLGARLGGSYEQYF.